Following are 19 T cell receptor beta chains from one sample sequenced in a study of graft-versus-host responses after intestinal transplantation. Their antigens remain unidentified. The protocol was immunoSEQ multiplex PCR, while the TCRdb copy is restricted to in-frame clones and leaves out a portion. This sample yields 80,000 to 95,000 clones, of which roughly 91% are seen a single time; roughly 2% belongs to the top ten. The input for sequencing was unstimulated CD8+ T cells sorted from spleen or lymph node cells, taken before intestinal transplant. Receptors were obtained from a human donor who received an intestinal transplant.

This clone was seen a handful of times. CDR3 nucleotides: TGTGCCAGCACAGAGGGTGGTTCACCCCTCCACTTT. Protein sequence: CASTEGGSPLHF. The chain employs TRBV2 and TRBJ1-6, with D unclear. Germline CDR1 SNHLY, CDR2 FYNNEI. This CDR3 contains 12 residues. V shed 7 bases and J shed 9 bases, with 10 bases lying between them.

The chain couples TRBV7-8 to TRBJ1-1; unclear D gene. Germline V lookup: CDR1 SGHVS, CDR2 FQNEAQ. The CDR3 has 15 amino acids. The ends were cut back, 1 base at V and 2 bases at J, with 11 bases in the middle. The CDR3 is CASSLDFGVNTEAFF. The DNA of the CDR3 is TGTGCCAGCAGCTTAGACTTCGGGGTTAACACTGAAGCTTTCTTT.

The gene calls are TRBV7-9 and TRBJ2-7; maybe TRBD1 (6 bases). Trimming shortened V by 5 bases and J by 3 bases, and 17 bases separated the two germline ends. The CDR3 sequence is 15 residues long. Germline V gives CDR1 SEHNR, CDR2 FQNEAQ (reference sequence). The CDR3 is CASSHTHRENYEQYF. The CDR3 region has the DNA TGTGCCAGCAGCCATACACACAGGGAAAACTACGAGCAGTACTTC.

This chain connects TRBV19 to TRBJ1-1, with unresolved D. The CDR3 has 14 amino acids. Per germline, CDR1 LNHDA and CDR2 SQIVND (reference sequence). Trimming shortened V by 5 bases and J by 3 bases, and 13 bases separated the two germline ends. CDR3 protein: CASSQEVLDTEAFF. The CDR3 coding sequence is TGTGCCAGTAGTCAGGAAGTTCTGGACACTGAAGCTTTCTTT.

J is TRBJ2-7 and V is TRBV7-9; weak D call: TRBD2 (5 bases). The CDR3 length is 13 residues. Looked up from germline, CDR1 is SEHNR and CDR2 is FQNEAQ (reference sequence). The ends were cut back, 5 bases at V and 4 bases at J, with 12 bases in the middle. CDR3 region: CASSIAGIYEQYF. CDR3 bases: TGTGCCAGCAGCATCGCGGGTATTTACGAGCAGTACTTC.

This clone was observed a handful of times. This rearrangement joins TRBV4-3 to TRBJ2-5; 13 bases agree with TRBD2. The CDR3 spans 16 residues. With 1 base clipped from V and 1 base from J, the junction kept 0 bases outside the gene matches. Looked up from germline, CDR1 is LGHNA and CDR2 is YSLEER. CDR3 in DNA: TGCGCCAGCAGCCAAGGACTAGCGGGGGGCCAAGAGACCCAGTACTTC. Translation gives CASSQGLAGGQETQYF.

This clone showed up just once. V and J are TRBV6-5 and TRBJ2-5; unclear D gene. This CDR3 has 14 amino acids. Germline V gene data show CDR1 as MNHEY and CDR2 as SVGAGI. Trimming removed 2 bases at V and 5 bases at J, with 12 bases between. CDR3 nucleotide sequence: TGTGCCAGCAGTTACGAATCGAGATCGGAGACCCAGTACTTC. Protein product: CASSYESRSETQYF.

V gene TRBV7-9 combines with J gene TRBJ1-3, with D perhaps matching TRBD1 (6 bases). Between the trimmed V and J ends, which lost 3 bases and 3 bases, there was a span of 9 bases. Germline V gene data show CDR1 as SEHNR and CDR2 as FQNEAQ (reference sequence). The length of the CDR3 is 14 residues. The CDR3 is CASSFPGVGNTIYF. The CDR3 coding sequence is TGTGCCAGCAGCTTCCCAGGGGTTGGAAACACCATATATTTT.

This chain links TRBV19 with TRBJ2-7, with D uncertain. Germline CDR1 LNHDA, CDR2 SQIVND (reference sequence). Trimming cost V 4 bases and J 2 bases, with 6 bases left between them. The CDR3 extends over 12 amino acids. The CDR3 region is CASSTGPYEQYF. The CDR3 DNA reads as TGTGCCAGTAGTACGGGTCCCTACGAGCAGTACTTC.

V gene TRBV9 combines with J gene TRBJ1-2; a weak D match, TRBD1 (5 bases). Trimming took 0 bases from V and 5 from J, leaving 23 bases between them. The V gene's germline CDR1 is SGDLS and CDR2 YYNGEE. The CDR3 sequence is 18 residues long. In DNA form, the CDR3 reads TGTGCCAGCAGCGTAGATCCAGAGGAGGGACGGGAGGATTATGGCTACACCTTC. Translation: CASSVDPEEGREDYGYTF.

The chain is built from TRBV7-9 and TRBJ1-1; D unresolved. The CDR3 runs 13 residues. Trimming shortened V by 7 bases and J by 5 bases, and 14 bases separated the two germline ends. The germline gives CDR1 SEHNR, CDR2 FQNEAQ (reference sequence). The CDR3: CASTSVSGTEAFF. In DNA, the CDR3 is TGTGCCAGCACCAGTGTCTCGGGAACTGAAGCTTTCTTT. The whole variable domain, filled in from reference TRBV7-9 and TRBJ1-1, reads DTGVSQNPRHKITKRGQNVTFRCDPISEHNRLYWYRQTLGQGPEFLTYFQNEAQLEKSRLLSDRFSAERPKGSFSTLEIQRTEQGDSAMYLCASTSVSGTEAFFGQGTRLTVV.

The gene calls are TRBV21-1 and TRBJ2-7; the table names TRBD2, a call not compared with the DNA. TRBV21-1 is given as a pseudogene. The CDR3 is 16 amino acids. CDR3 bases: TGTGCCAGCAGCAAAGCGCGGGGCCAAAGGTTGAGCGAGCAGTACTTC. Protein sequence: CASSKARGQRLSEQYF.

This chain uses TRBV25-1 with TRBJ1-3; 7 positions agree with TRBD1. The CDR3 covers 16 residues. The germline CDR1 and CDR2 sequences are MGHDK and SYGVNS. The V segment lost 3 bases and the J segment 1 base; nucleotides outside the gene matches: 6. The CDR3 DNA is TGTGCCAGCAGTGAGAGGGGGCCCATTTCTGGAAACACCATATATTTT. Encoded protein: CASSERGPISGNTIYF.

The CDR3: CASSLQGSEAFF. The CDR3 DNA sequence: TGTGCCAGCAGCTTACAGGGCTCGGAAGCTTTCTTT. The chain is built from TRBV13 and TRBJ1-1, with D perhaps matching TRBD1 (5 bases). Between the trimmed V and J ends, which lost 2 bases and 8 bases, there was a span of 9 bases. The CDR3 runs to 12 residues. The germline V gene has CDR1 PRHDT and CDR2 FYEKMQ (reference sequence).

The genes are TRBV4-3 and TRBJ2-2, with no clear D. Looked up from germline, CDR1 is LGHNA and CDR2 is YSLEER. Trimming stripped 0 bases from V and 4 bases from J, with 3 bases between. The CDR3 consists of 13 residues. CDR3 region: CASSQEATGELFF. CDR3 coding DNA: TGCGCCAGCAGCCAAGAGGCCACCGGGGAGCTGTTTTTT.

V and J are TRBV4-3 and TRBJ1-2; D uncertain. The CDR3 is 14 amino acids. V lost 0 bases to trimming and J lost 5 bases, with 10 bases between them. Germline assignment: CDR1 LGHNA and CDR2 YSLEER. CDR3 in DNA: TGCGCCAGCAGCCAAGAGTCGGGTGATTATGGCTACACCTTC. Amino acid sequence: CASSQESGDYGYTF.

This clone was found once. This chain connects TRBV4-1 to TRBJ1-3; the match to TRBD1 covers 8 bases. This CDR3 has 15 amino acids. CDR1 and CDR2 from the germline V gene are MGHRA and YSYEKL. The junction had 2 bases not matched to a gene; V was cut back by 4 bases and J by 0 bases. CDR3 region: CASSLGTGSGNTIYF. In DNA, the CDR3 is TGCGCCAGCAGCCTTGGGACAGGCTCTGGAAACACCATATATTTT.

The chain employs TRBV4-3 and TRBJ1-2; 10 positions agree with TRBD1. Germline-derived CDR1 and CDR2 are LGHNA and YSLEER. The V gene end was trimmed by 0 bases and the J gene end by 2 bases; junction bases not matched to a gene: 6. The CDR3 loop spans 17 amino acids. CDR3 residues: CASSQEGTGAPNYGYTF. CDR3 nucleotides: TGCGCCAGCAGCCAAGAAGGGACAGGGGCTCCCAACTATGGCTACACCTTC.

In its sample, this clone was seen a few times. J is TRBJ2-3 and V is TRBV7-8; 11 bases map to TRBD2. Germline CDR1 reads SGHVS; CDR2 reads FQNEAQ. The CDR3 totals 15 residues. The V segment lost 2 bases and the J segment 6 bases; nucleotides outside the gene matches: 4. The CDR3, as DNA: TGTGCCAGCAGCTTAAGACTAGCGGGGACCGATACGCAGTATTTT. The encoded protein is CASSLRLAGTDTQYF. Filled out from reference TRBV7-8 and TRBJ2-3, the complete variable domain reads GAGVSQSPRYKVAKRGQDVALRCDPISGHVSLFWYQQALGQGPEFLTYFQNEAQLDKSGLPSDRFFAERPEGSVSTLKIQRTQQEDSAVYLCASSLRLAGTDTQYFGPGTRLTVL.